This TCR beta chain was sequenced in a study of T cell changes during pregnancy in multiple sclerosis (dated by TCRdb to the late 2010s). Looking at the study overall: Changes in the T cell repertoire over the course of pregnancy were examined in this study in women with multiple sclerosis.

About this clone itself: The antigen it binds to is not known. No base quality information exists; no much larger clone differs at one position.

Library generation was performed with the immunoSEQ multiplex PCR assay. The source is immuneACCESS, and TCRdb retained only in-frame sequences with V and J called. Part of the clones is not carried over; for the studies checked, unresolved V genes explain less than half of this, and the remainder is unexplained. Present in this sample are 30,000 to 40,000 clones, roughly 93% of which were seen just once. The ten largest make up about 8.5% of the sample. Ends trimmed: V by 4 bases, J by 8 bases; bases unmatched to a gene: 7. The germline V gene yields MRHNA for CDR1 and SNTAGT for CDR2. CDR3 length: 15 amino acids, cysteine to phenylalanine. Of the read, only the CDR3 DNA is kept; its 45 bases are in frame from base 1.

This chain is built from TRBV6-4 and TRBJ2-1, and 11 bases in between align with TRBD2. The TCR was taken from a female donor with multiple sclerosis, enrolled in a pregnancy study. The source was CD8+ T cells from peripheral blood mononuclear cells, collected in the third trimester of pregnancy. The CDR3 sequence is CASSVVSGGADEQFF. The sequenced DNA is TGTGCCAGCAGTGTCGTTAGCGGGGGGGCGGATGAGCAGTTCTTC.